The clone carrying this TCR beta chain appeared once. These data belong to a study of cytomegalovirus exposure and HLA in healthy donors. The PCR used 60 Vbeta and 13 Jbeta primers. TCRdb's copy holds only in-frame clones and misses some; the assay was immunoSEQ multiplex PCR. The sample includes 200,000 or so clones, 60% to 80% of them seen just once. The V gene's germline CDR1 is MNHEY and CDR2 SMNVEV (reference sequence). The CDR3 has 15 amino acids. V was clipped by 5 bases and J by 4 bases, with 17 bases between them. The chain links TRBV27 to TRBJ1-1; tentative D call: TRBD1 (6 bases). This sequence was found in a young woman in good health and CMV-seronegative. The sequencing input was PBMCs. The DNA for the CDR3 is TGTGCCAGCAGTCCCTATGGGGGCGCGGGCACTGAAGCTTTCTTT. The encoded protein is CASSPYGGAGTEAFF.